The 26 T cell receptor beta chains below were found in one sample sequenced in a study of blood T cells in healthy people across ages. Then a second PCR, running about 6 to 12 cycles, was carried out with a sample-barcoded 5' primer and a J-beta primer mix. TCRdb called the 5' RACE reads again in MiXCR, with one record for every CDR3 protein. This repertoire shows around 800,000 distinct CDR3 sequences, around half found once; its top ten account for 41%. Sequenced sample: blood. The source of these receptors is an older man in good health.

The rearrangement uses TRBV2 and TRBJ2-7; D ambiguous. The length of the CDR3 is 14 residues. Germline V gene sequence: CDR1 SNHLY, CDR2 FYNNEI. Trimming stripped 2 bases from V and 4 bases from J, with 12 bases between. This CDR3 reads CASSENGYEYEQYF. CDR3 coding DNA: TGTGCCAGCAGTGAAAATGGCTACGAGTACGAGCAGTACTTC.

The chain couples TRBV10-3 to TRBJ2-1, with D unclear. Germline V CDR1 and CDR2: ENHRY, SYGVKD. V was pared by 0 bases and J by 1 base, with 13 bases between. This CDR3 region has 17 residues. The CDR3 region is CAISESGPNRSYNEQFF. CDR3 DNA: TGTGCCATCAGTGAGTCTGGCCCTAATAGGTCCTACAATGAGCAGTTCTTC.

The chain combines TRBV10-1 with TRBJ1-4, with 7 bases that match TRBD1. Germline V gives CDR1 WNHNN, CDR2 SYGVQD (reference sequence). With 4 bases clipped from V and 8 bases from J, the junction kept 7 bases outside the gene matches. The CDR3 sequence is 14 residues long. Written as DNA, the CDR3 is TGCGCCAGCAGTGGGACAGGAAGGAGGGAAAAACTGTTTTTT. This encodes CASSGTGRREKLFF.

The rearrangement joins TRBV7-2 to TRBJ2-7, with no clear D. The ends were cut back, 2 bases at V and 6 bases at J, with 11 bases in the middle. The CDR3 extends over 13 amino acids. Germline CDR1 reads SGHTA; CDR2 reads FQGNSA. The CDR3 region has the DNA TGTGCCAGCAGCTTACTGCGCCCTGGCGAGCAGTACTTC. Protein product: CASSLLRPGEQYF.

CDR3 region: CASSSFVEQFF. The CDR3 nucleotides read TGCGCCAGCAGCTCATTCGTGGAGCAGTTCTTC. This sequence joins TRBV5-1 and TRBJ2-1; D gene unclear. V was cut by 3 bases and J by 10 bases, with 8 bases left in between. The germline V gene encodes CDR1 SGHRS and CDR2 YFSETQ. The length of the CDR3 is 11 residues.

This sequence joins TRBV5-1 and TRBJ2-7; D might be TRBD2 (5 bases). The assigned J gene may be wrong: the sequence end matches TRBJ2-5 better. The germline CDR1 and CDR2 sequences are SGHRS and YFSETQ. The CDR3 has 16 amino acids. CDR3 bases: TGCGCCAGCAGCTTGGGAGCTTCGACTAACCAAGAGACCCAGTACTTC. Translating gives CASSLGASTNQETQYF.

Note on this clonotype: Being one base from a much bigger clone, this may be a read error. The chain employs TRBV29-1 and TRBJ2-5, with D uncertain. The DNA end is a closer match to TRBJ2-1, so the J assignment may be wrong. The CDR3 loop spans 14 amino acids. Germline assignment: CDR1 SQVTM and CDR2 ANQGSEA. CDR3 amino acids: CSVRQVGFQETQFF. The DNA for the CDR3 is TGCAGCGTTCGGCAGGTTGGATTCCAAGAGACCCAGTTCTTC.

The chain carries TRBV7-8 and TRBJ2-1, with a tentative D call TRBD2 (6 bases). The ends were cut back, 5 bases at V and 6 bases at J, with 17 bases in the middle. The CDR3 is made up of 15 amino acids. The germline gives CDR1 SGHVS, CDR2 FQNEAQ. The CDR3 coding sequence is TGTGCCAGCAGCCCCCGGCGGGGCCGATCCAATGAGCAGTTCTTC. This gives the protein CASSPRRGRSNEQFF.

The chain combines TRBV10-3 with TRBJ2-5; D remains ambiguous. This CDR3 spans 15 amino acids. Germline assignment: CDR1 ENHRY and CDR2 SYGVKD. V shed 3 bases and J shed 5 bases, with 16 bases lying between them. The CDR3 reads CAISDGRAKQETQYF. CDR3 nucleotides: TGTGCCATCAGTGATGGTCGGGCGAAACAGGAGACCCAGTACTTC.

This clonotype was counted a few times. The chain is built from TRBV12-3 or TRBV12-4 and TRBJ2-5; the match to TRBD2 covers 9 bases. V lost 3 bases and J lost 0; bases outside the gene matches: 5. The CDR3 is made up of 16 amino acids. The CDR3 sequence: CASSLSLAGNQETQYF. Here the CDR3 DNA reads TGTGCCAGCAGTTTGAGTCTAGCGGGAAACCAAGAGACCCAGTACTTC.

This clonotype appeared once. In nucleotides, the CDR3 is TGTGCCAGCAGTTTATTTGCTAGCAATGAGCAGTTCTTC. It is translated as CASSLFASNEQFF. V and J are TRBV27 and TRBJ2-1; D ambiguous. Deletions cut 1 base from V and 6 bases from J, with 7 bases between. CDR1 and CDR2 (germline): MNHEY, SMNVEV (reference sequence). The CDR3 is made up of 13 amino acids.

The genes are TRBV12-3 or TRBV12-4 and TRBJ2-1; 7 bases fit TRBD2. The CDR3 extends over 14 amino acids. With 0 bases clipped from V and 9 bases from J, the junction kept 5 bases outside the gene matches. The CDR3 protein is CASSLAGGPGEQFF. DNA of the CDR3: TGTGCCAGCAGTTTAGCGGGAGGGCCGGGTGAGCAGTTCTTC.

This chain uses TRBV10-3 with TRBJ2-1, with 7 bases identical to TRBD1. The CDR3 loop spans 14 amino acids. Germline trimming cut 4 bases from V and 5 bases from J; bases unmatched to any gene: 5. The V gene's germline CDR1 is ENHRY and CDR2 SYGVKD. The CDR3 sequence is CAISGQGGDNEQFF. CDR3 DNA sequence: TGTGCCATCAGTGGACAGGGTGGAGACAATGAGCAGTTCTTC.

The chain employs TRBV5-5 and TRBJ2-1; TRBD2 aligns across 7 bases. Germline assignment: CDR1 SGHKS and CDR2 YYEKEE (reference sequence). The V and J ends lost 2 bases and 7 bases, in that order; junction bases with no gene match: 12. The CDR3 loop spans 16 amino acids. CDR3 amino acids: CASSFKTSPSPNEQFF. The CDR3 DNA sequence: TGTGCCAGCAGCTTCAAGACTAGCCCCTCCCCGAATGAGCAGTTCTTC.

This clonotype was seen only a few times. The chain joins TRBV3-1 to TRBJ2-4; D gene unclear. The end of the DNA is better explained by TRBJ2-7, so the J call may be wrong. The CDR3 extends over 13 amino acids. The germline V gene has CDR1 LGHDT and CDR2 YNNKEL (reference sequence). The CDR3, as DNA: TGTGCCAGCAGCCAAGAGTCGTTCTACGAGCAGTACTTC. Residues: CASSQESFYEQYF.

The V gene is TRBV29-1, the J gene TRBJ2-1, with 10 bases fitting TRBD2. CDR1 and CDR2 from the germline V gene are SQVTM and ANQGSEA. The length of the CDR3 is 13 residues. Trimming at V came to 6 bases and at J to 12 bases, leaving 11 bases not matched to a gene. CDR3 bases: TGCAGCGTGCGGTCTAGCGGGAGTCTCCCGCAGTTCTTC. It encodes CSVRSSGSLPQFF.

The CDR3 region is CASRKTTSSYNEQFF. The CDR3 nucleotides read TGTGCCAGCCGAAAGACGACAAGCTCCTACAATGAGCAGTTCTTC. The chain uses TRBV11-2 and TRBJ2-1; D not resolved. CDR1 SGHAT and CDR2 FQNNGV come from the germline V gene. V lost 8 bases and J 0 bases, leaving 14 bases between the germline ends. The CDR3 totals 15 residues. Combining the CDR3 with reference TRBV11-2 and TRBJ2-1 gives the whole variable domain EAGVAQSPRYKIIEKRQSVAFWCNPISGHATLYWYQQILGQGPKLLIQFQNNGVVDDSQLPKDRFSAERLKGVDSTLKIQPAKLEDSAVYLCASRKTTSSYNEQFFGPGTRLTVL.

This clonotype showed up just a few times. The chain recombines TRBV29-1 with TRBJ1-2, with 8 bases lining up with TRBD1. The CDR3 covers 14 residues. Germline V lookup: CDR1 SQVTM, CDR2 ANQGSEA. The trim removed 3 bases at V and 4 bases at J, leaving 7 bases unmatched. Written as DNA, the CDR3 is TGCAGCGTTGAGGAACAGGGGGGAGTCTATGGCTACACCTTC. Translating it yields CSVEEQGGVYGYTF.

The V gene is TRBV2, the J gene TRBJ1-6; 10 bases are shared with TRBD1. V shed 6 bases and J 10 bases; nucleotides not matched to a gene: 15. This CDR3 has 17 residues. Germline loops: CDR1 SNHLY, CDR2 FYNNEI. This chain's CDR3 is CASRLHSTGGVGSPLHF. DNA for the CDR3: TGTGCCAGCAGGCTTCACTCGACAGGGGGCGTCGGGTCACCCCTCCACTTT.

CDR3 coding DNA: TGTGCCAGCAGCGTAGAGGGCGGGACGCGCCATGAGCAGTTCTTC. Protein sequence: CASSVEGGTRHEQFF. The rearrangement links TRBV9 to TRBJ2-1, with D perhaps TRBD2 (6 bases). The CDR3 runs to 15 residues. CDR1 and CDR2 (germline): SGDLS, YYNGEE. The ends were cut back, 0 bases at V and 8 bases at J, with 15 bases in the middle.

V is TRBV5-1 and J is TRBJ2-1; no definite D call. Trimming took 1 base from V and 8 from J, leaving 13 bases between them. In germline, CDR1 is SGHRS, CDR2 YFSETQ. The length of the CDR3 is 14 residues. CDR3 in DNA: TGCGCCAGCAGCTTGTCACCGCCCCAGGATGAGCAGTTCTTC. Protein: CASSLSPPQDEQFF.

V usage is TRBV12-3 or TRBV12-4 and J usage is TRBJ1-5; 7 nucleotides align to TRBD1. This CDR3 has 13 residues. CDR3 sequence reads: CVGGRPSNQPQHF. The CDR3 DNA sequence: TGTGTAGGGGGCAGGCCAAGCAATCAGCCCCAGCATTTT.

In this sample, this clonotype turned up a few times. The gene calls are TRBV6-1 and TRBJ2-3; TRBD1 aligns across 7 bases. This CDR3 is 14 amino acids long. V gave up 2 bases and J gave up 14 bases; unmatched junction bases: 13. The germline V gene has CDR1 MNHNS and CDR2 SASEGT. The CDR3 DNA is TGTGCCAGCAGTGAAACGAGGGGGCTCAGATACGCGTATTTT. As protein: CASSETRGLRYAYF.

The table lists this clonotype with a few counts. This chain joins TRBV7-2 and TRBJ2-7; no clear D gene. The CDR3 extends over 12 amino acids. V lost 5 bases to trimming and J lost 2 bases, with 7 bases between them. Per the germline V gene, CDR1 is SGHTA and CDR2 is FQGNSA. This CDR3 reads CASSGNPYEQYF. CDR3 in DNA: TGTGCCAGCAGCGGAAACCCCTACGAGCAGTACTTC.

V usage is TRBV5-5 and J usage is TRBJ1-2; TRBD1 matches at 9 bases. The CDR3 runs 16 residues. CDR1 is SGHKS and CDR2 is YYEKEE in the germline V gene (reference sequence). The V segment lost 3 bases and the J segment 3 bases; nucleotides outside the gene matches: 9. The CDR3 loop reads CASSWGIQGAYYGYTF. The DNA for the CDR3 is TGTGCCAGCAGCTGGGGGATACAGGGGGCCTACTATGGCTACACCTTC. Filled out from reference TRBV5-5 and TRBJ1-2, the complete variable domain reads DAGVTQSPTHLIKTRGQQVTLRCSPISGHKSVSWYQQVLGQGPQFIFQYYEKEERGRGNFPDRFSARQFPNYSSELNVNALLLGDSALYLCASSWGIQGAYYGYTFGSGTRLTVV.

The chain joins TRBV10-3 to TRBJ2-1; perhaps TRBD2 as D (6 bases). The J call is doubtful: the DNA matches TRBJ2-7 better. Per germline, CDR1 ENHRY and CDR2 SYGVKD. This CDR3 is 12 amino acids long. Written as DNA, the CDR3 is TGTGCCATCAGTGAGTGGGAGGATGAGCAGTACTTC. This encodes CAISEWEDEQYF.